This T cell receptor (beta chain) originates from a study of blood T cells in healthy people across ages. Through a sample-barcoded 5' primer and a J-beta primer mix, a second PCR was run for roughly 6 to 12 cycles. MiXCR was run by TCRdb on the 5' RACE reads, yielding one entry per CDR3 protein. The table has almost 800,000 distinct CDR3 sequences, 58% seen once. The CDR3 contains 17 residues. Germline CDR1 and CDR2: LNHNV and YYDKDF (reference sequence). Trimming took off 3 bases at V and 2 bases at J, with 14 bases between the two ends. Every sample had a minimum of 6.5 million PBMCs isolated. The V call is TRBV15, the J call TRBJ1-6; D gene uncertain. This sequence was found in a young man in good health. The specimen was blood. In nucleotides, the CDR3 is TGTGCCACCAGCAGCCCTCTCACAGAGACCTATAATTCACCCCTCCACTTT. Translation: CATSSPLTETYNSPLHF.